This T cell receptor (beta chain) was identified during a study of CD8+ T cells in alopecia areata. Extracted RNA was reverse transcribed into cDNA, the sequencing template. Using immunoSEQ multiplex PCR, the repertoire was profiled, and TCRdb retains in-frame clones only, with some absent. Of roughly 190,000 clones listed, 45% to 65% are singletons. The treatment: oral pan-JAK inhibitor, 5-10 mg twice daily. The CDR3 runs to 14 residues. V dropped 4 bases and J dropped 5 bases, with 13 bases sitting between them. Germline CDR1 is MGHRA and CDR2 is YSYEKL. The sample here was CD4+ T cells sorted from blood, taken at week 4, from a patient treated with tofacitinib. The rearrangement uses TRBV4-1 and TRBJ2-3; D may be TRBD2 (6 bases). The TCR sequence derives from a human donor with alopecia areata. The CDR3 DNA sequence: TGCGCCAGCAGCCCCCCTGGGGAGGTAGATACGCAGTATTTT. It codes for CASSPPGEVDTQYF.